The source of this T cell receptor (beta chain) is a study of PD-1 blockade in mismatch repair-deficient tumors. Study-level background: Patients had around 11 mismatch repair-deficient cancer types, all previously treated and progressing. Study-wide findings and caveats: Tumor-resident clones, often undetectable pretreatment in blood, expanded then contracted after pembrolizumab.

On this clone itself: What it binds is not known.

Clones were read by immunoSEQ multiplex PCR, and TCRdb kept only the in-frame ones, dropping some. The sample lists 50,000 or so clones, approximately 80% seen once, with about 3.5% in the top ten. This CDR3 is built from 14 residues. V shed 4 bases and J shed 8 bases, with 14 bases lying between them. Germline CDR1 reads LGHNA; CDR2 reads YNFKEQ. All patients were mismatch repair deficient, assessed by either PCR or immunohistochemistry. Sequences were derived from PBMCs, sampled before pembrolizumab treatment. The chain uses TRBV4-2 and TRBJ1-4, with TRBD1 as a possible D gene (5 bases). This sequence was found in an adult with mismatch repair-deficient cancer. The CDR3 DNA is TGTGCCAGCAGCCCCTCCCTGGGGCCCGAAAAACTGTTTTTT. Translation: CASSPSLGPEKLFF.